This TCR beta chain was captured by sequencing in a study of blood T cell repertoires in COVID-19. About this clone: The same CDR3 is also encoded by other DNA sequences in this sample.

Between the trimmed V and J ends, which lost 0 bases and 6 bases, there was a span of 7 bases. The germline V gene encodes CDR1 SGHDT and CDR2 YYEEEE. The CDR3 sequence is 12 residues long. Profiled with immunoSEQ multiplex PCR; TCRdb holds only in-frame clones, not every one. The data contain some 370,000 clones, about 87% of them singletons. The rearrangement joins TRBV5-6 to TRBJ2-7, with D tentatively TRBD1 (5 bases). Sequenced sample: peripheral blood. The receptor comes from a woman in her twenties or thirties with COVID-19, enrolled during active disease. The CDR3 spells CASSLGRGEQYF. Here the CDR3 DNA reads TGTGCCAGCAGCTTGGGAAGGGGCGAGCAGTACTTC.